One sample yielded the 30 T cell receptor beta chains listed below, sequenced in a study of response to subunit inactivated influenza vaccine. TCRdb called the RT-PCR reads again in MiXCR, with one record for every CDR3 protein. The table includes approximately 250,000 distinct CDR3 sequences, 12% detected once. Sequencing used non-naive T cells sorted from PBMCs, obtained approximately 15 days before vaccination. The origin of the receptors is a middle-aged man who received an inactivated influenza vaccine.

The CDR3 coding sequence is TGTGCCAGCAGTCGGGTCTCCGGATTTTACGAGCAGTACTTC. Amino acid sequence: CASSRVSGFYEQYF. The V call is TRBV6-2 or TRBV6-3, the J call TRBJ2-7, with D unclear. CDR1 and CDR2 from the germline V gene are MNHEY and SVGEGT. CDR3 length: 14 residues. V lost 5 bases and J lost 4, with 15 bases in between.

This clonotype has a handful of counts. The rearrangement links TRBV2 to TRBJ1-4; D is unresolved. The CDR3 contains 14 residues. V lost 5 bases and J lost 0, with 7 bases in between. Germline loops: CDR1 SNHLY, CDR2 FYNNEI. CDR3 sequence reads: CASSRPPTNEKLFF. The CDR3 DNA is TGTGCCAGCAGTCGACCGCCAACTAATGAAAAACTGTTTTTT.

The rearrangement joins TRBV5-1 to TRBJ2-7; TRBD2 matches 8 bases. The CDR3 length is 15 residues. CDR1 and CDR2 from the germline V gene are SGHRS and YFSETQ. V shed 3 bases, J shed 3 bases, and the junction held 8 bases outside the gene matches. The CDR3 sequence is CASSSLAGTGYEQYF. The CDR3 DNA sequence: TGCGCCAGCAGCTCCTTAGCGGGGACGGGCTACGAGCAGTACTTC.

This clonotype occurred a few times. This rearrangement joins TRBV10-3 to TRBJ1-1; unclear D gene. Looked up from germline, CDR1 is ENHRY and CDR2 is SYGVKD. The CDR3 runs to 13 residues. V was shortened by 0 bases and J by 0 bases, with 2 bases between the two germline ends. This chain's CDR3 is CAISESVNTEAFF. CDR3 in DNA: TGTGCCATCAGTGAGTCGGTGAACACTGAAGCTTTCTTT.

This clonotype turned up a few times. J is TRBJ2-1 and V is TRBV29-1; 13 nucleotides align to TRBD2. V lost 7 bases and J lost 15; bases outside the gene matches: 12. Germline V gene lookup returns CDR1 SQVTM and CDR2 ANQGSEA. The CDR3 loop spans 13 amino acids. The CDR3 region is CSARTSGSLRGFF. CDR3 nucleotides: TGCAGCGCCCGGACTAGCGGGAGCCTAAGGGGGTTCTTC.

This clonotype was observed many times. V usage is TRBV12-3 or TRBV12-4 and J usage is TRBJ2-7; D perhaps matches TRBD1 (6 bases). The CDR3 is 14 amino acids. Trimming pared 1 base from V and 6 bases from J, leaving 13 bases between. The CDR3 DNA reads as TGTGCCAGCAGTTTAGGACAGGTGAGGGGCGAGCAGTACTTC. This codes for CASSLGQVRGEQYF.

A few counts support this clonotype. The CDR3 here is CASSVAPEEETQYF. In nucleotides, the CDR3 is TGTGCCAGCAGCGTAGCTCCTGAGGAAGAGACCCAGTACTTC. The chain couples TRBV9 to TRBJ2-5; D uncertain. Per germline, CDR1 SGDLS and CDR2 YYNGEE. This CDR3 is built from 14 residues. The V end was cut by 0 bases, the J end by 3 bases, with 9 bases between.

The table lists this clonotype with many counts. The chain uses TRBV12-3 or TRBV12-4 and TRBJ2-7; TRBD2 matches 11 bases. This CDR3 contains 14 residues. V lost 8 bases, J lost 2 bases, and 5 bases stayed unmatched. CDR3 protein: CASQIAGGAYEQYF. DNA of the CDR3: TGTGCCAGCCAGATAGCGGGGGGGGCCTACGAGCAGTACTTC.

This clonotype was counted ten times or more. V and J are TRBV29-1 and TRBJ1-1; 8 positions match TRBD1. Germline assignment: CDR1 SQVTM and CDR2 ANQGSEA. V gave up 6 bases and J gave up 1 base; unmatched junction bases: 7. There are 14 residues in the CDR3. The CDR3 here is CSVPGQGGNTEAFF. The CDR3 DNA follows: TGCAGCGTACCCGGACAGGGAGGGAACACTGAAGCTTTCTTT.

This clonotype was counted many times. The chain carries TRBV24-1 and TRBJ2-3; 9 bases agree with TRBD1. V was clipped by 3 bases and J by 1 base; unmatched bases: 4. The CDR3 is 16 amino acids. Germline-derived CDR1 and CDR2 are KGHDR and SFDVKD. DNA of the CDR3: TGTGCCACCAGTGATGCGAACAGGGGGCGCACAGATACGCAGTATTTT. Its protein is CATSDANRGRTDTQYF.

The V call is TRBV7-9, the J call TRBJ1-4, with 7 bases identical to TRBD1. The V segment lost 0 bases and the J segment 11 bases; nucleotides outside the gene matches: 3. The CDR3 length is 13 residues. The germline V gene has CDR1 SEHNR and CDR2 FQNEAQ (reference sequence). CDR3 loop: CASSLALTGKLFF. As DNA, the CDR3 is TGTGCCAGCAGCTTAGCCCTGACAGGGAAACTGTTTTTT.

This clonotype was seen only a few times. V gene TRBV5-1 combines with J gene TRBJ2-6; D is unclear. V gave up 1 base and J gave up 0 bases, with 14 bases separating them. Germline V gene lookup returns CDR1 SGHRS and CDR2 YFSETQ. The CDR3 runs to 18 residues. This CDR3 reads CASSLLASATSGANVLTF. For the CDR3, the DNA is TGCGCCAGCAGCTTGTTGGCCAGCGCTACCTCTGGGGCCAACGTCCTGACTTTC.

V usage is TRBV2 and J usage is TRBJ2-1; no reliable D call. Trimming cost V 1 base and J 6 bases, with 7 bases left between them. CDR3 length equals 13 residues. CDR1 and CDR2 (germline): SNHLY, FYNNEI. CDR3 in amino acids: CASSEGAANEQFF. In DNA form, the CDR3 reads TGTGCCAGCAGTGAAGGTGCAGCCAATGAGCAGTTCTTC.

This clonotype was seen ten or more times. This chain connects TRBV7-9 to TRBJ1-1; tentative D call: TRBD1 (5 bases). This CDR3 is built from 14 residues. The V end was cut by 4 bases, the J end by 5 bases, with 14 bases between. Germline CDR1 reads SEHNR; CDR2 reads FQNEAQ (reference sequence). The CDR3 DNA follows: TGTGCCAGCAGCTCAGGGAGGGTAATAACTGAAGCTTTCTTT. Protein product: CASSSGRVITEAFF.

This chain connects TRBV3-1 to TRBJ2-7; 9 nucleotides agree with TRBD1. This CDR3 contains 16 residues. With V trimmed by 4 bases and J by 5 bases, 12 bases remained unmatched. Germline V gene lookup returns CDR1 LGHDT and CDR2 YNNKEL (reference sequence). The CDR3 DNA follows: TGTGCCAGCAGCCGAAGACCGGGACAGGGTAGGGACGAGCAGTACTTC. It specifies CASSRRPGQGRDEQYF.

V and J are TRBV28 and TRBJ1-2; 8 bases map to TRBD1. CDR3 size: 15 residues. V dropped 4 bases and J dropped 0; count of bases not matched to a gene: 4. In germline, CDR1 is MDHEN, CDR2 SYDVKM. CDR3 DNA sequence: TGTGCCAGCAGTTCGGGACAGGCCTCTAACTATGGCTACACCTTC. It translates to CASSSGQASNYGYTF.

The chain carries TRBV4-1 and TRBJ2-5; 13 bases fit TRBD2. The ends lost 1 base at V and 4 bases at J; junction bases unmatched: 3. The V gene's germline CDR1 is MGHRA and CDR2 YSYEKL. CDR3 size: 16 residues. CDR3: CASSQGTSGRRETQYF. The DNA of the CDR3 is TGCGCCAGCAGCCAAGGGACTAGCGGGAGAAGAGAGACCCAGTACTTC.

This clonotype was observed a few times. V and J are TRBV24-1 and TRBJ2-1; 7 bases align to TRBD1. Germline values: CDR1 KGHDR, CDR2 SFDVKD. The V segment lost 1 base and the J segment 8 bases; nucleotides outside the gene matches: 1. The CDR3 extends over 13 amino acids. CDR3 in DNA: TGTGCCACCAGTGATTTAGGGGGCGATGAGCAGTTCTTC. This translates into CATSDLGGDEQFF.

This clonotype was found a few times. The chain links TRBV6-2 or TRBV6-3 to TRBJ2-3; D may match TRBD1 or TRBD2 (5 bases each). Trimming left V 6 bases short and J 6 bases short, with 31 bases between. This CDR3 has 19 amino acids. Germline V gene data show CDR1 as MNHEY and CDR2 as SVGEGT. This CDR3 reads CASRTPRPLGRLGADTQYF. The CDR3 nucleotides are TGTGCCAGCAGGACCCCGCGCCCCCTGGGACGGCTGGGCGCCGATACGCAGTATTTT.

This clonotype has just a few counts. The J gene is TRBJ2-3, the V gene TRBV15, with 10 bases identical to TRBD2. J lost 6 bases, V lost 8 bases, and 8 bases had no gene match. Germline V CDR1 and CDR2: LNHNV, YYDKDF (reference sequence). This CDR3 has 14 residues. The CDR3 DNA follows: TGTGCCACCCGGGCTAGCGGGAGCAGGGATACGCAGTATTTT. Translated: CATRASGSRDTQYF.

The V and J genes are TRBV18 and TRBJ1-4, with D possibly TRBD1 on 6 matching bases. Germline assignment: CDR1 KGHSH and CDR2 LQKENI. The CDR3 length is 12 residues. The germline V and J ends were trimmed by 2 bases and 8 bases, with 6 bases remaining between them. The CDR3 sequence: CASSPRGEKLFF. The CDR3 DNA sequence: TGTGCCAGCTCACCAAGGGGGGAAAAACTGTTTTTT.

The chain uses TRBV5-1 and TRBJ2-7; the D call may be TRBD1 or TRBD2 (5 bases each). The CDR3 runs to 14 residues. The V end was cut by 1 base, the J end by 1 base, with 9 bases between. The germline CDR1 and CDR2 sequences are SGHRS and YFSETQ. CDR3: CASSLMGPSYEQYF. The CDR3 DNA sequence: TGCGCCAGCAGCTTGATGGGACCGTCCTACGAGCAGTACTTC.

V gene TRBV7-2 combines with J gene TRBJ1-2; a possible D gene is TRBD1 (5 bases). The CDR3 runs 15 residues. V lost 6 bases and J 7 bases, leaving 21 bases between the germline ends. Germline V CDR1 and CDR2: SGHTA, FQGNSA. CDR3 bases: TGTGCCAGCAGTTCTTCCCAAATTCAGGGTTTTGGCTACACCTTC. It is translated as CASSSSQIQGFGYTF.

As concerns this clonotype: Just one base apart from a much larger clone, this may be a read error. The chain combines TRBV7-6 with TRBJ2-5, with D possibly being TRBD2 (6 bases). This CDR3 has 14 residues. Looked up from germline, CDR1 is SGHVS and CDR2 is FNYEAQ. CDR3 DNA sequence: TGTGCCAGCAGCTTAGGGACTACCCAAGAGGCCCAGTACTTC. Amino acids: CASSLGTTQEAQYF.

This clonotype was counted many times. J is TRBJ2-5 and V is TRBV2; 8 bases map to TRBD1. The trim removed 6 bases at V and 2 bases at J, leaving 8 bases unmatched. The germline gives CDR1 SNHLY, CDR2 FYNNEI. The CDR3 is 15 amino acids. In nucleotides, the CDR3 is TGTGCCAGCAGGAACTTCGGGGACAGGCAAGAGACCCAGTACTTC. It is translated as CASRNFGDRQETQYF. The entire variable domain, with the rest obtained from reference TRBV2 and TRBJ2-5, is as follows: EPEVTQTPSHQVTQMGQEVILRCVPISNHLYFYWYRQILGQKVEFLVSFYNNEISEKSEIFDDQFSVERPDGSNFTLKIRSTKLEDSAMYFCASRNFGDRQETQYFGPGTRLLVL.

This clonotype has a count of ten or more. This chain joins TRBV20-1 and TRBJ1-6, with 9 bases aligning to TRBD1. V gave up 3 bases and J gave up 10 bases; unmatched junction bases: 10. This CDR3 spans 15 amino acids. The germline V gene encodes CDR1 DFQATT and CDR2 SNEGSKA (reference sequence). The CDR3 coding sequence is TGCAGTGCTAGTTTGTTGGACAGGGGATCATCACCCCTCCACTTT. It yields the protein CSASLLDRGSSPLHF.

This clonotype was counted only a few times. CDR3 sequence: CASSTSDTQYF. The CDR3 DNA is TGTGCCAGCAGCACGTCAGATACGCAGTATTTT. The chain employs TRBV11-2 and TRBJ2-3; D call uncertain. V shed 5 bases and J shed 4 bases, with 4 bases lying between them. CDR1 SGHAT and CDR2 FQNNGV come from the germline V gene. This CDR3 has 11 residues.

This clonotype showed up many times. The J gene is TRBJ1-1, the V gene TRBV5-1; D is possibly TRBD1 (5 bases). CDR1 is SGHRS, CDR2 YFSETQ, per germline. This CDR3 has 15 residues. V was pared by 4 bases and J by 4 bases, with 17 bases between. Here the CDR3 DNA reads TGCGCCAGCAGCCTACAAGGATGGGGACCCACTGAAGCTTTCTTT. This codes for CASSLQGWGPTEAFF. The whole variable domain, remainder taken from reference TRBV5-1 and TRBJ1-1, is KAGVTQTPRYLIKTRGQQVTLSCSPISGHRSVSWYQQTPGQGLQFLFEYFSETQRNKGNFPGRFSGRQFSNSRSEMNVSTLELGDSALYLCASSLQGWGPTEAFFGQGTRLTVV.

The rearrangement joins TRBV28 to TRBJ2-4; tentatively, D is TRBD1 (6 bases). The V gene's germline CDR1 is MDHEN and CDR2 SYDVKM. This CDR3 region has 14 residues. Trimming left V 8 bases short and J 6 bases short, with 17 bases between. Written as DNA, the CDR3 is TGTGCCAGCCGAACAGGGCTACCGGGAAACATTCAGTACTTC. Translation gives CASRTGLPGNIQYF.

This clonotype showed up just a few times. The CDR3 reads CASSRQTGAGSPLHF. As DNA, the CDR3 is TGTGCCAGCAGCCGCCAGACAGGGGCAGGGTCTCCCCTCCACTTT. The J gene is TRBJ1-6, the V gene TRBV14, with 8 bases that match TRBD1. CDR1 and CDR2 (germline): SGHDN, FVKESK. The CDR3 totals 15 residues. V lost 4 bases to trimming and J lost 13 bases; unmatched junction nucleotides: 12.